This T cell receptor beta chain was sequenced during a study of cytomegalovirus exposure and HLA in healthy donors. Note on this clone: Its antigen is currently unknown.

Study-wide results and caveats: There were some public TCRs occurring in many donors, but most TCR sequences were rare. Subsequent analysis found a tendency for first-cohort TCR clusters to co-occur within the approximately 130 validation repertoires.

The CDR3 length is 14 residues. V lost 6 bases and J lost 4, with 12 bases in between. Germline values: CDR1 MNHNS, CDR2 SASEGT. Repertoires were generated with immunoSEQ multiplex PCR, while TCRdb's copy carries only in-frame clones and drops some. The sample lists about 38,000 clones, 80% to 95% occurring once. The source material was PBMCs. The chain uses TRBV6-1 and TRBJ1-4, with a tentative D call TRBD1 (6 bases). This TCR was sampled from a man aged 18 to 29 in good health and CMV-seronegative. As DNA, the CDR3 is TGTGCCAGCAGGCCCCGGACAGATAATGAAAAACTGTTTTTT. This gives the protein CASRPRTDNEKLFF.